The rows below give T cell receptor beta chains drawn from one sample of a study of blood T cell repertoires in COVID-19. This table comes from immunoSEQ multiplex PCR, and its TCRdb copy is limited to in-frame clones, with some not included. The sample includes 250,000 to 300,000 clones, 82% of them seen just once. The sequenced sample was peripheral blood. The receptors here all came from a woman aged 18-29 years with acute or convalescent COVID-19. The CDR3 runs from the conserved cysteine through the conserved F or W. A D gene is named only where the DNA matches it firmly. Clone size is not always given. Where it is, it says once, few, many or a class for expanded clones.

size	J	length	V	D	CDR3	DNA
.	TRBJ2-7	15	TRBV5-1	.	CASSGGAGFSYEQYF	TGCGCCAGCAGTGGGGGGGCAGGGTTCTCCTACGAGCAGTACTTC
few	TRBJ1-3	16	TRBV5-4	.	CASSLGLGEAGNTIYF	TGTGCCAGCAGCTTGGGGTTGGGGGAGGCTGGAAACACCATATATTTT
once	TRBJ1-1	15	TRBV11-3	.	CASSLNGGQDTEAFF	TGTGCCAGCAGCCTTAACGGAGGGCAGGACACTGAAGCTTTCTTT
.	TRBJ1-2	13	TRBV19	.	CACTSGRGYGYTF	TGTGCCTGTACTTCCGGTCGCGGCTATGGCTACACCTTC
.	TRBJ2-2	18	TRBV9	TRBD2	CASSVAASGRAGTGELFF	TGTGCCAGCAGCGTAGCGGCTAGCGGGAGGGCCGGAACCGGGGAGCTGTTTTTT
.	TRBJ2-1	15	TRBV13	TRBD2	CASSPGGGHYNEQFF	TGTGCCAGCAGCCCCGGGGGGGGCCACTACAATGAGCAGTTCTTC
.	TRBJ2-7	16	TRBV18	.	CASSPLPEGESYEQYF	TGTGCCAGCTCACCACTCCCAGAGGGAGAGTCCTACGAGCAGTACTTC
.	TRBJ2-7	17	TRBV7-2	TRBD2	CASSLVRTSGRAYEQYF	TGTGCCAGCAGCTTAGTTCGGACTAGCGGGAGGGCCTACGAGCAGTACTTC
few	TRBJ2-1	12	TRBV10-3	.	CAISERGHEQFF	TGTGCCATCAGTGAGAGGGGTCATGAGCAGTTCTTC
.	TRBJ2-7	14	TRBV18	.	CASSLPRDPYEQYF	TGTGCCAGCTCACTCCCCAGGGATCCCTACGAGCAGTACTTC